This T cell receptor (beta chain) comes out of a study of OX40 agonist ivuxolimab in advanced cancers. Overall study context: Patients were treated with intravenous ivuxolimab, dosed at 0.01 to 10 mg/kg and infused every 2 weeks. Partial responses were achieved by three patients: one hepatocellular carcinoma, two cutaneous melanoma. Cohort: 65% to 90% men, mean age approximately 66, aged about 20 to 90. Eligibility admitted prior anti-PD-1, anti-PD-L1 or anti-CTLA-4 therapy; about 40% had some.

The data were produced by immunoSEQ multiplex PCR, yet TCRdb's version contains in-frame clones alone and is incomplete. The sample lists approximately 82,000 clones; approximately 92% were seen once. V was cut by 5 bases and J by 6 bases, with 20 bases left in between. The CDR3 contains 15 residues. Germline V gives CDR1 SGHRS, CDR2 YFSETQ. This TCR was sampled from an adult with an advanced solid tumor such as melanoma, head and neck, liver or kidney cancer. Source: CD4+ or CD8+ T cells sorted from blood, taken in a trial of the OX40 agonist ivuxolimab. This chain connects TRBV5-1 to TRBJ1-2; perhaps TRBD1 as D (6 bases). CDR3 coding DNA: TGCGCCAGCAGAGTTAACCCTGACAGGAGAGATGGCTACACCTTC. This encodes CASRVNPDRRDGYTF. Together with reference TRBV5-1 and TRBJ1-2, the CDR3 gives the full variable domain: KAGVTQTPRYLIKTRGQQVTLSCSPISGHRSVSWYQQTPGQGLQFLFEYFSETQRNKGNFPGRFSGRQFSNSRSEMNVSTLELGDSALYLCASRVNPDRRDGYTFGSGTRLTVV.